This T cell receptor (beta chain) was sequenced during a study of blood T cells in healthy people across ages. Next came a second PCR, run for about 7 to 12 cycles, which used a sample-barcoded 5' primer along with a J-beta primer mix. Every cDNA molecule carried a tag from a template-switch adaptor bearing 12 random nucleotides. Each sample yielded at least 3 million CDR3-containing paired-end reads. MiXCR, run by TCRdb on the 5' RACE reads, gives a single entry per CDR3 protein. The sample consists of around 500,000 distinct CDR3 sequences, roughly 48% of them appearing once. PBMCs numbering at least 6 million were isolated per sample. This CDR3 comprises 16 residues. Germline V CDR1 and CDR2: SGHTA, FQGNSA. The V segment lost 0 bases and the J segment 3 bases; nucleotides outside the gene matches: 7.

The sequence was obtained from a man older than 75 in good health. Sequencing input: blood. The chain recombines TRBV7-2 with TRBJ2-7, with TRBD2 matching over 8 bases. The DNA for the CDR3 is TGTGCCAGCAGCTTAGCGGCGGGGGGAGGTTTCTACGAGCAGTACTTC. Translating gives CASSLAAGGGFYEQYF.